This TCR beta chain was recorded in a study of blood T cells in healthy people across ages. Germline lookup yields CDR1 SGHRS and CDR2 YFSETQ. CDR3 length: 14 residues. The V end was cut by 3 bases, the J end by 5 bases, with 15 bases between. This clonotype occurred a few times. Combining a sample-barcoded 5' primer with a J-beta primer mix, a second PCR ran for roughly 6 to 11 cycles. Each cDNA molecule carried a tag from a template-switch adaptor that contained 12 random nucleotides. TCRdb passed the 5' RACE reads through MiXCR, listing each CDR3 protein once. The table shows roughly 1.4 million distinct CDR3 sequences, with 59% occurring only once.

This sequence joins TRBV5-1 and TRBJ2-7; unclear D gene. This TCR was sampled from a young man in good health. The sequencing input was blood. The DNA of the CDR3 is TGCGCCAGCAGCTCCTATCGCGGCGACGACGAGCAGTACTTC. As protein: CASSSYRGDDEQYF.